This T cell receptor (beta chain) was profiled in a study of shared clonotypes between healthy human individuals. With V trimmed by 6 bases and J by 0 bases, 4 bases remained unmatched. Per the germline V gene, CDR1 is MDHEN and CDR2 is SYDVKM. This CDR3 is built from 16 residues. The repertoire was sequenced with immunoSEQ multiplex PCR; TCRdb's copy has only in-frame clones and lacks some. Seen here are 2 million to 3 million clones, roughly 93% observed once, and the top ten hold 0.36%. V is TRBV28 and J is TRBJ2-3; 12 nucleotides match TRBD2. This TCR derives from a man aged 18 to 35 in good health. Some clones in this sample may be carry-over from other donors' samples. Sequenced material: naive CD4+ T cells from PBMCs. Noted subset: CD45RA+ positively selected. The CDR3 bases are TGTGCCAGCAGGCAAGGACTAGCGGGGAGCACAGATACGCAGTATTTT. As protein: CASRQGLAGSTDTQYF.